This T cell receptor beta chain was sequenced during a study of T-cell memory formation after mild COVID-19. Germline CDR1 is GTSNPN and CDR2 is SVGIG (reference sequence). Trimming left V 0 bases short and J 7 bases short, with 1 base between. The CDR3 spans 10 residues. TCRdb re-analysed the 5' RACE reads in MiXCR, keeping a single row per CDR3 protein. Among roughly 480,000 distinct CDR3 sequences listed, 20% to 25% were seen once. The chain couples TRBV30 to TRBJ2-1; D not resolved. Input material: PBMCs or a T cell subset sorted from them (not recorded which). The TCR sequence derives from an adult woman who had mild COVID-19 (a few samples of this study predate the infection). Cell type and time point are not known. The CDR3 is CAWSVNEQFF. The CDR3 nucleotides read TGTGCCTGGAGTGTGAATGAGCAGTTCTTC.